This TCR beta chain was sequenced for a study of lymphopenia after photon versus proton radiotherapy. Study results and limitations: After the lymphocyte nadir, photon-treated repertoires showed oligoclonal expansion, especially of CD8+ Temra cells. Survival link was tested only in deceased patients; proton benefit remains a possibility. Under photons, naive T cells and diversity fell while effector/memory populations rose. A bigger post-nadir fall in TCR diversity correlated inversely with survival time in deceased patients.

As concerns this clone: Its cognate antigen is unknown.

Produced via immunoSEQ multiplex PCR; TCRdb's table is partial and in-frame only. The sample lists over 20,000 clones, about four fifths seen once, with approximately 4% in the top ten. V was trimmed by 7 bases and J by 0 bases, leaving 13 bases between them. The CDR3 consists of 14 residues. Looked up from germline, CDR1 is SNHLY and CDR2 is FYNNEI. The sequences come from peripheral blood, collected from a patient treated with photon-based radiotherapy. The TCR sequence derives from a woman in her forties or fifties with pancreatic cancer. This chain uses TRBV2 with TRBJ2-7; D perhaps matches TRBD1 (6 bases). Written as DNA, the CDR3 is TGTGCCAGCACTAGGCAGGGGAGCTCCTACGAGCAGTACTTC. Protein product: CASTRQGSSYEQYF. Combining the CDR3 with reference TRBV2 and TRBJ2-7 gives the whole variable domain EPEVTQTPSHQVTQMGQEVILRCVPISNHLYFYWYRQILGQKVEFLVSFYNNEISEKSEIFDDQFSVERPDGSNFTLKIRSTKLEDSAMYFCASTRQGSSYEQYFGPGTRLTVT.